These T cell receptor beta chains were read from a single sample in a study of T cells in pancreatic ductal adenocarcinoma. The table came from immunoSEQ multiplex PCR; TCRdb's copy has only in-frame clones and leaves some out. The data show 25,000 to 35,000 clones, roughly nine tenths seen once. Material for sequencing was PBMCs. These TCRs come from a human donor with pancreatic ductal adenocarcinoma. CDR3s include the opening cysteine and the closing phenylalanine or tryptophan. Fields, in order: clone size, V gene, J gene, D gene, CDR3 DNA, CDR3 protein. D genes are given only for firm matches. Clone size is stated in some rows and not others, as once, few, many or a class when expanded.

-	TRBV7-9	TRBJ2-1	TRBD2	TGTGCCAGCAGCTTAGTACTAGCGGGAGTGGGAGAGCAGTTCTTC	CASSLVLAGVGEQFF
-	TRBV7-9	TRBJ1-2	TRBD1	TGTGCCAGCAGCTCCGGCCGACAGGGGGCTAACTATGGCTACACCTTC	CASSSGRQGANYGYTF
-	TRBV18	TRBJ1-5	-	TGTGCCAGCTCACAGGGCTGGGGCAATCAGCCCCAGCATTTT	CASSQGWGNQPQHF
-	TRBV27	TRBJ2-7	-	TGTGCCAGCAGTGTTGGACACAATCCATCCTACGAGCAGTACTTC	CASSVGHNPSYEQYF
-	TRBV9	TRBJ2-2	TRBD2	TGTGCCAGCAGACCTGGACTAGCGGTCACCGGGGAGCTGTTTTTT	CASRPGLAVTGELFF
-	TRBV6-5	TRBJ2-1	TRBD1	TGTGCCAGCAGTTACCCACAGGGGGGCGAGTTCTTC	CASSYPQGGEFF
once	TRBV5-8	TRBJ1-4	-	TGTGCCAGCAGCTCCCGTGCCCCGTTTGCAACTAATGAAAAACTGTTTTTT	CASSSRAPFATNEKLFF
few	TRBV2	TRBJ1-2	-	TGTGCCAGCAGTGCTAACGGCAGGATCCCTTGGGGTGGCTACACCTTC	CASSANGRIPWGGYTF
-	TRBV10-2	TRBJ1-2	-	TGCGCCAGCAGTCGACAGAACTATGGCTACACCTTC	CASSRQNYGYTF
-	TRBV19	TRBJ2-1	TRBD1	TGTGCCAGTAGTATGGGGACAGGGAATGAGCAGTTCTTC	CASSMGTGNEQFF
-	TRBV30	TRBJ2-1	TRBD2	TGTGCCTGGAGTTATAGCGGGAGACGAGAGCAGTTCTTC	CAWSYSGRREQFF
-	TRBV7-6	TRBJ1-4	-	TGTGCCAGCAGCCTCGATGGGGCAGGGGTACAACTGTTTTTT	CASSLDGAGVQLFF
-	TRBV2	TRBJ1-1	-	TGTGCCAGCAGTGACCGCCTGAACACTGAAGCTTTCTTT	CASSDRLNTEAFF
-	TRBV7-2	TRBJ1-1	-	TGTGCCAGCAGGAGTACTCCGTTGAACACTGAAGCTTTCTTT	CASRSTPLNTEAFF
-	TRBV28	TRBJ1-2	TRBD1	TGTGCCAGCTACACCGCGCACAGGGGGCGGAACTATGGCTACACCTTC	CASYTAHRGRNYGYTF
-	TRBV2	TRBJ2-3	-	TGTGCCAGCAGGGAACACCGGGATACGCAGTATTTT	CASREHRDTQYF
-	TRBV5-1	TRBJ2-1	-	TGCGCCAGCAGCTTGTATCTAGCCAGCCGCGAGTTCTTC	CASSLYLASREFF
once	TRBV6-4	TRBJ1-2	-	TGTGCCAGCAGTGTTTCGGGGGCAAAAGGGTATGGCTACACCTTC	CASSVSGAKGYGYTF
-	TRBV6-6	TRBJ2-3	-	TGTGCCAGCAGTCTCCCCGGACAGCGCACAGATACGCAGTATTTT	CASSLPGQRTDTQYF
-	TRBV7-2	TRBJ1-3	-	TGTGCCAGCAGCTTAGGGAAAGCCAGTGGAAACACCATATATTTT	CASSLGKASGNTIYF
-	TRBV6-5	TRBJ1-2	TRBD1	TGTGCCAGCAACCTCCAGGGGGGGTGGGTTGGCTACACCTTC	CASNLQGGWVGYTF
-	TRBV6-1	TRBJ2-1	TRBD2	TGTGCCAGCAGTGAAAAAGCGGGATCGGTTTACAATGAGCAGTTCTTC	CASSEKAGSVYNEQFF
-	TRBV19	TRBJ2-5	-	TGTGCCAGTAGACAGGGTAATGGAGAGACCCAGTACTTC	CASRQGNGETQYF
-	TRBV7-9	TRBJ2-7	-	TGTGCCAGCAGCTTTAGCTCCTACGAGCAGTACTTC	CASSFSSYEQYF
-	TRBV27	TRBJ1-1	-	TGTGCCAGCAGTTTATACAAAGGGGGAACTGAAGCTTTCTTT	CASSLYKGGTEAFF
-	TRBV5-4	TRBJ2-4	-	TGTGCCAGCAGCTTGCAGGGAACCCAGCTTCAGTACTTC	CASSLQGTQLQYF
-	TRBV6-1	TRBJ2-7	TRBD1	TGTGCCAGCAGCGGGGACAGGGGGCGTGAGCAGTACTTC	CASSGDRGREQYF
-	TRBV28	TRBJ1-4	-	TGTGCCAGCAGTCGAGTGACTAATGAAAAACTGTTTTTT	CASSRVTNEKLFF
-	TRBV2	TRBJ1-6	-	TGTGCCAGCAGGTACGGACCGGTGACGGCTGGCTCACCCCTCCACTTT	CASRYGPVTAGSPLHF
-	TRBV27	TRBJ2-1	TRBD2	TGTGCCAGCAGTTTGATAGCGGGAGTTTCTGAGCAGTTCTTC	CASSLIAGVSEQFF
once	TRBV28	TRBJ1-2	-	TGTGCCAGCAGATACACTCGGACAGAATACTATGGCTACACCTTC	CASRYTRTEYYGYTF
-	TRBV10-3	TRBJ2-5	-	TGTGCCATCAGTGAACAAGAGACCCAGTACTTC	CAISEQETQYF
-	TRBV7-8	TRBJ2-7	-	TGTGCCAGCAGCTCCGGTGAAGTGTACGAGCAGTACTTC	CASSSGEVYEQYF
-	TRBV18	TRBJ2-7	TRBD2	TGTGCCAGCTCACCCCCTAGCGGGAGCTCCTACGAGCAGTACTTC	CASSPPSGSSYEQYF
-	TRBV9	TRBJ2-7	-	TGTGCCAGCAGCGTAATGCCGGCCGCGGGTTCCTACGAGCAGTACTTC	CASSVMPAAGSYEQYF
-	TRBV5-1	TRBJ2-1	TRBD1	TGCGCCAGCTCCGGGACAGGGGAGGCCTACAATGAGCAGTTCTTC	CASSGTGEAYNEQFF
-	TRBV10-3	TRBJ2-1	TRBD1	TGTGCCACGGGACAGGGCCTCAAGAATGAGCAGTTCTTC	CATGQGLKNEQFF
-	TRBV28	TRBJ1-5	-	TGTGCCAGCAGTTCCGGGGGCTCGAATCAGCCCCAGCATTTT	CASSSGGSNQPQHF
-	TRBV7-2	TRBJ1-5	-	TGTGCCAGCAGCTTAATGGTGCTAGGGGTCGGCAGCAATCAGCCCCAGCATTTT	CASSLMVLGVGSNQPQHF
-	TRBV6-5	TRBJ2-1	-	TGTGCCAGCAGTTACGACAGCAACAATGAGCAGTTCTTC	CASSYDSNNEQFF
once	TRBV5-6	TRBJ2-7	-	TGTGCCAGCAGCTTGGATCTCCGTAGGGGAAGGGACTACGAGCAGTACTTC	CASSLDLRRGRDYEQYF
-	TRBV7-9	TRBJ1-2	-	TGTGCCAGCAAAGGGACGCATGGCTACACCTTC	CASKGTHGYTF
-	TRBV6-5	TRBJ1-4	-	TGTGCCAGCAGCCCCAGGGTATCGGACGAAAAACTGTTTTTT	CASSPRVSDEKLFF
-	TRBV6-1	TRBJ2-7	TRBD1	TGTGCCAGCAGGGTACCGGGACAGGCCTACGAGCAGTACTTC	CASRVPGQAYEQYF
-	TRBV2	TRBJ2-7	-	TGTGCCAGCAGTGAGGGGGTAATCGGTTCCTACGAGCAGTACTTC	CASSEGVIGSYEQYF
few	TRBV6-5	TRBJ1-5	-	TGTGCCACCTGTGAATGGGGAAGCAATCAGCCCCAGCATTTT	CATCEWGSNQPQHF
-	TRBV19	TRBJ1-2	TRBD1	TGTGCCAGTAGTGCCTGGACAGGGGGCAACTATGGCTACACCTTC	CASSAWTGGNYGYTF
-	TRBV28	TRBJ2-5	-	TGTGCCAGCAGACTTACCCGGGTGGGGGAGACCCAGTACTTC	CASRLTRVGETQYF
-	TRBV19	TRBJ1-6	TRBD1	TGTGCCAGTAGTATGGGACAGGGGGAAAATTCACCCCTCCACTTT	CASSMGQGENSPLHF
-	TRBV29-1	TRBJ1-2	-	TGCAGCGTCCTCTGGGAGAGAGGCTACACCTTC	CSVLWERGYTF
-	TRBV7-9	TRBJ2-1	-	TGTGCCAGCAGGCCCCCCACCTACAATGAGCAGTTCTTC	CASRPPTYNEQFF
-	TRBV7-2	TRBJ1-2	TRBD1	TGTGCCAGCAGCTTGGACAGGGCTTCCTATGGCTACACCTTC	CASSLDRASYGYTF
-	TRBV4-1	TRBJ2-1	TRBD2	TGCGCCAGCAGCCAAGCACAGCGGGATTTCAATGAGCAGTTCTTC	CASSQAQRDFNEQFF
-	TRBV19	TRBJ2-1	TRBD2	TGTGCCAGTAGTATTGGTTGGCTAGCGGGACAGTTCTTC	CASSIGWLAGQFF
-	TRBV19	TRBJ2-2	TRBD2	TGTGCCAGTAGCCTACTAGCGGGAGGGTTGACCGGGGAGCTGTTTTTT	CASSLLAGGLTGELFF
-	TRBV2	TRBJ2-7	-	TGTGCCAGCAGCGAGACGACCTCCTTCTACGAGCAGTACTTC	CASSETTSFYEQYF
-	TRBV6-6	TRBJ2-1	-	TGTGCCAGCACCCCTGGGGGGCGCGGAGACGGAAATGAGCAGTTCTTC	CASTPGGRGDGNEQFF
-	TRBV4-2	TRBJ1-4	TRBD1	TGTGCCAGCAGCCAAGCGGTACAGGGGGCTAATGAAAAACTGTTTTTT	CASSQAVQGANEKLFF
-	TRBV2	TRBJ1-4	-	TGTGCCAGCAGTGGGACCGGGCTAAGTTTGGAAAAACTGTTTTTT	CASSGTGLSLEKLFF
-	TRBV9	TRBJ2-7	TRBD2	TGTGCCAGCAGCGTAGCAGCGGGACCCTACGAGCAGTACTTC	CASSVAAGPYEQYF